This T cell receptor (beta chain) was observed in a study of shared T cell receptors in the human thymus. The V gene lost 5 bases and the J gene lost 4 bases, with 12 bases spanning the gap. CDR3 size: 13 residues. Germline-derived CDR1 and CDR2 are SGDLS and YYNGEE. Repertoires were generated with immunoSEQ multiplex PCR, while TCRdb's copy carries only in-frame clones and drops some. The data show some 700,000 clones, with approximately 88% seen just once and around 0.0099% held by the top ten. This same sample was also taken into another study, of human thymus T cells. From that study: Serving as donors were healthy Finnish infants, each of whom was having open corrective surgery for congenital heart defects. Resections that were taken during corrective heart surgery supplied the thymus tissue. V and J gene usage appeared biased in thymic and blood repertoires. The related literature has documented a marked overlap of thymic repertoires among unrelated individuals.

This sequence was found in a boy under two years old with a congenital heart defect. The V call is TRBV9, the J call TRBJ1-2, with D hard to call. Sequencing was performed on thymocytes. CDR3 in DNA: TGTGCCAGCAGAGACGAGGTTTCCTATGGCTACACCTTC. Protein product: CASRDEVSYGYTF.